This TCR beta chain was profiled in a study of beta chain features in type 1 diabetes (dated by TCRdb to the late 2010s). With regard to the full study: Mean age, gender distribution, total cell number and subset yield did not differ between patients and healthy donors. Across all samples, 90 million to 130 million sorted cells were examined, and cell number per subset correlated strongly with RNA yield. The study compared the TCRB repertoires of sorted circulating CD4+ T cell subsets in recently diagnosed type 1 diabetes patients with those in matched healthy donors. Whereas all 28 donors provided naive and central memory subsets, regulatory and stem cell-like memory subsets were isolated from just 8 patients and roughly 8 healthy donors.

The entire amount of isolated RNA was reverse transcribed using the High Capacity cDNA Reverse Transcription Kit, so the sequenced TCRB transcripts were expressed ones. Deep immunoSEQ sequencing was performed on naive, central memory and regulatory T cell samples, with an average of around 3.4 million total reads per sample. Sorted cells were lysed in RLT buffer and RNA was extracted with DNase-treated RNeasy Micro or Mini kits, depending on cell number. To prevent cross-contamination, every cell subset was processed on its own, while patient and healthy donor samples were processed together. The immunoSEQ multiplex PCR was used to amplify TCRB sequences from cDNA, yielding 87-bp fragments that span the CDR3 region. The amplicons were sequenced using the Illumina HiSeq platform. On the study's bioinformatics: PCR bias was computationally corrected using synthetic template baselines, reads within Hamming distance 2 were collapsed, and singletons that could not be merged were discarded. Reads were aligned to IMGT to assign V, D and J genes, CDR3 length, and insertions or deletions at six rearrangement sites. Within each subset, clonotype counts were normalized to sorted cell number, after which true diversity and Gini coefficients were computed with the tcR R package. The overlap coefficient, calculated on TCRB nucleotide sequences, was used to measure repertoire sharing. Out-of-frame TCRB sequences from naive cells were analyzed as a proxy for the pre-selection repertoire. TCRdb stores this immuneACCESS table with in-frame sequences only. Part of the clones is absent; in the studies checked, under half of the shortfall reflects unresolved V genes, and no reason is known for the rest. V, J and clone size are taken as reported in that table, and D and trimming were inferred from the DNA itself. The sample table lists a few hundred thousand clones, approximately 16% of them with a count of one. The ten top clones hold approximately 0.02% of the sample.

V ends up 2 bases short and J 2 bases short, with an unmatched junction base count of 1. From the cysteine through the phenylalanine, the CDR3 covers 13 amino acids. Only the CDR3 part of the read is kept: 39 bases, read in frame from the first base. CDR1 and CDR2 are drawn from the germline V gene: SGHDT, YYEEEE. Overall study results and their limits: Sequencing cDNA rather than genomic DNA could over-represent highly expressing activated cells, although activation and CD3 levels did not differ between groups. Because the HLA sub-analyses included only small numbers of individuals, any influence of HLA type on TCRB rearrangement was left unresolved. Fewer insertions and more nucleotide deletions at VDJ recombination sites were observed in patients with type 1 diabetes, implying thymic rearrangement abnormalities. The naive, central memory and regulatory TCRB repertoires appeared to resemble one another more closely among patients than among healthy donors. Shorter templates might have been favored by PCR, but patient and control samples were amplified and corrected together, so both groups would have been affected equally by any skew. A moderate but significant shortening of TCRB CDR3 length was observed in type 1 diabetes patients in all four CD4+ subsets.

This clone was seen a handful of times. This receptor's antigen is unknown. Per-base qualities were not stored, and no clone one base away is much larger. From each donor, a single peripheral blood sample of around 120 mL on average was drawn into heparinised tubes. A BD FACSAria II and a panel including CD45RO, CCR7, CD25, CD127, CD95 and CD27 were used to sort naive, central memory, regulatory and stem cell-like memory CD4+ T cells. Every sorted population had a purity above 98%. Right away, PBMCs were isolated by Lymphoprep density gradient centrifugation and were stained directly, with no culture step. So that batch effects would be minimized, each experiment stained and sorted samples in pairs, pairing one healthy donor with one patient.

The sequence derives from a woman between 18 and 29 years old in good health. The sequencing sample was made of naive CD4+ T cells from blood. Reading the label with the study, this specimen's cell subset or site is: true naive CD4+ T cells. The sequence is built from TRBV5-6 and TRBJ2-7; TRBD1 lines up with 7 middle nucleotides. CDR3 reads: CASSFDRAYEQYF. The nucleotides are TGTGCCAGCAGCTTCGACAGGGCCTACGAGCAGTACTTC.